Listed below are T cell receptor beta chains from one sample, sequenced in a study of human T cells and chemical hapten exposure. TCRdb used MiXCR to reprocess the RACE reads, holding one entry per CDR3 protein. The data hold about 97,000 distinct CDR3 sequences, with roughly 27% observed a single time. The sequences come from whole blood, collected in connection with sensitization to the hapten diphenylcyclopropenone (DPC). Source of these receptors: a man between 35 and 55 years old with alopecia areata. Some clones in this sample may be carry-over from other donors' samples. Both conserved end residues are part of each CDR3. The order of the fields is J gene, clone size, V gene, D gene, CDR3 protein, CDR3 DNA. D genes are given only for firm matches. Clone size is stated in some rows and not others, as once, few, many or a class when expanded.

TRBJ2-1 NA TRBV10-2 TRBD2 CARPGLAGATSYNEQFF TGCGCCAGGCCGGGACTAGCGGGAGCGACCTCCTACAATGAGCAGTTCTTC
TRBJ2-3 many TRBV5-1 NA CASSFGQTDTQYF TGCGCCAGCAGCTTCGGACAGACAGATACGCAGTATTTT
TRBJ2-5 NA TRBV4-3 TRBD2 CASSHQGKTSGRARQETQYF TGCGCCAGCAGCCACCAGGGGAAGACTAGCGGGAGGGCCCGACAAGAGACCCAGTACTTC
TRBJ1-1 NA TRBV7-9 NA CASSPKTGLNTEAFF TGTGCCAGCAGCCCCAAGACAGGTCTGAACACTGAAGCTTTCTTT
TRBJ2-1 NA TRBV14 NA CASSQDFPTKFF TGTGCCAGCAGCCAAGACTTCCCTACCAAGTTCTTC
TRBJ2-3 few TRBV28 NA CASSSPSGEGRPDTQYF TGTGCCAGCAGTTCCCCCTCAGGGGAGGGTCGTCCAGATACGCAGTATTTT
TRBJ2-3 few TRBV20-1 TRBD2 CSARTSGESTDTQYF TGCAGTGCACGGACTAGCGGGGAGAGCACAGATACGCAGTATTTT
TRBJ2-1 few TRBV15 NA CATSRRNNEQFF TGTGCCACCAGCAGACGGAACAATGAGCAGTTCTTC
TRBJ2-5 NA TRBV28 TRBD1 CASSPRQGAKTQYF TGTGCCAGCAGCCCCCGACAGGGTGCGAAGACCCAGTACTTC
TRBJ1-5 few TRBV28 NA CASGTGRNQPQHF TGTGCCAGCGGCACCGGCCGCAATCAGCCCCAGCATTTT
TRBJ1-2 NA TRBV12-3/TRBV12-4 NA CASSLEGRADGYTF TGTGCCAGCAGTTTAGAGGGGAGGGCCGATGGCTACACCTTC
TRBJ2-2 once TRBV3-1 TRBD2 CASTKAWAGDTGELFF TGTGCCAGCACTAAGGCTTGGGCGGGAGATACCGGGGAGCTGTTTTTT
TRBJ2-1 NA TRBV3-1 TRBD1 CASSQKTGGNEQFF TGTGCCAGCAGCCAAAAGACAGGGGGCAATGAGCAGTTCTTC
TRBJ1-1 NA TRBV12-3/TRBV12-4 TRBD1 CASSWTGRTTEAFF TGTGCCAGCAGCTGGACAGGGCGAACCACTGAAGCTTTCTTT
TRBJ2-7 NA TRBV2 NA CASRDSWRSYEQYF TGTGCCAGTAGGGACTCGTGGCGGAGTTACGAGCAGTACTTC
TRBJ2-7 many TRBV20-1 TRBD1 CSAPRGQPKKEQYF TGCAGTGCTCCAAGGGGACAGCCCAAGAAAGAGCAGTACTTC
TRBJ2-7 NA TRBV20-1 TRBD2 CSARPPPLAGPYEQYF TGCAGTGCTAGACCCCCCCCATTAGCGGGGCCCTACGAGCAGTACTTC
TRBJ2-1 few TRBV12-5 TRBD1 CASGPGQGYNEQFF TGTGCTAGTGGCCCGGGACAGGGATACAATGAGCAGTTCTTC
TRBJ2-1 NA TRBV7-3 TRBD1 CASSPDRGEQFF TGTGCCAGCAGCCCGGACAGGGGGGAGCAGTTCTTC
TRBJ2-3 few TRBV10-3 NA CAISESPDTTDTQYF TGTGCCATCAGTGAGTCCCCAGATACCACAGATACGCAGTATTTT
TRBJ2-5 NA TRBV27 NA CASSPRGQMTQYF TGTGCCAGCAGTCCGCGGGGACAGATGACCCAGTACTTC
TRBJ2-7 few TRBV14 TRBD2 CASSQLAGISYEQYF TGTGCCAGCAGCCAACTAGCGGGAATATCCTACGAGCAGTACTTC
TRBJ2-1 few TRBV20-1 TRBD2 CSAPPPGLAGGNEQFF TGCAGTGCTCCGCCTCCGGGACTAGCGGGCGGAAATGAGCAGTTCTTC
TRBJ2-1 NA TRBV7-2 TRBD1 CASSPGQRWNEQFF TGTGCCAGCAGCCCGGGACAGCGTTGGAATGAGCAGTTCTTC
TRBJ1-4 NA TRBV27 NA CASSSDEKLFF TGTGCCAGCAGTTCGGACGAAAAACTGTTTTTT
TRBJ2-7 NA TRBV4-1 TRBD1 CASSHPGQRPYEQYF TGCGCCAGCAGCCACCCGGGACAGCGACCCTACGAGCAGTACTTC
TRBJ2-3 NA TRBV7-9 TRBD2 CASSLTSGYTDTQYF TGTGCCAGCAGCTTAACTAGCGGGTACACAGATACGCAGTATTTT
TRBJ1-2 NA TRBV6-5 NA CASSYAGSGYTF TGTGCCAGCAGTTACGCCGGGAGCGGCTACACCTTC
TRBJ2-5 NA TRBV7-9 NA CASSLGDLSSGTQYF TGTGCCAGCAGCTTAGGGGACCTCTCAAGTGGGACCCAGTACTTC
TRBJ1-1 NA TRBV6-5 NA CASSYSLGVLGTEAFF TGTGCCAGCAGTTACTCGCTGGGGGTGCTGGGGACTGAAGCTTTCTTT
TRBJ1-3 once TRBV6-5 NA CASSYSRTASGNTIYF TGTGCCAGCAGTTACTCGAGGACAGCCTCTGGAAACACCATATATTTT
TRBJ1-1 few TRBV7-2 NA CASRLGSGQNTEAFF TGTGCCAGCAGACTAGGGTCAGGACAGAACACTGAAGCTTTCTTT
TRBJ2-7 NA TRBV4-1 NA CASSQEGGGGVVRSYEQYF TGCGCCAGCAGCCAAGAAGGGGGAGGCGGGGTAGTACGCTCCTACGAGCAGTACTTC
TRBJ2-3 NA TRBV28 NA CASGFLAGVTTQYF TGTGCCAGCGGGTTCCTAGCAGGAGTAACGACGCAGTATTTT
TRBJ2-3 NA TRBV21-1 NA CASSARRTSGRETDTQYF TGTGCCAGCAGCGCACGTCGGACTAGCGGGAGAGAGACAGATACGCAGTATTTT
TRBJ2-1 many TRBV12-3/TRBV12-4 NA CASSFTVNEQFF TGTGCCAGCAGTTTTACAGTAAATGAGCAGTTCTTC
TRBJ1-3 NA TRBV20-1 NA CSASSSGNTIYF TGCAGTGCTTCCAGCTCTGGAAACACCATATATTTT
TRBJ1-1 NA TRBV27 TRBD1 CASRPRGRLPEAFF TGTGCCAGCAGGCCCAGGGGGCGCTTACCTGAAGCTTTCTTT
TRBJ1-1 few TRBV10-3 NA CAISAPPRNSTEAFF TGTGCCATCAGTGCCCCCCCCCGGAATAGTACTGAAGCTTTCTTT
TRBJ2-7 NA TRBV28 NA CASSQPEFYEQYF TGTGCCAGCAGTCAGCCAGAATTCTACGAGCAGTACTTC
TRBJ2-7 few TRBV7-3 TRBD2 CASSLEGTSGSYEQYF TGTGCCAGCAGCTTAGAAGGGACTAGCGGATCCTACGAGCAGTACTTC
TRBJ2-5 NA TRBV5-1 NA CASSPWGSGTQETQYF TGCGCCAGCAGCCCGTGGGGTAGCGGAACCCAAGAGACCCAGTACTTC
TRBJ1-1 few TRBV9 NA CASSVAGLTNTEAFF TGTGCCAGCAGCGTAGCAGGACTTACGAACACTGAAGCTTTCTTT
TRBJ2-3 NA TRBV10-1 NA CASSDLRQGSDTQYF TGCGCCAGCAGTGATCTTCGCCAGGGTTCAGATACGCAGTATTTT
TRBJ2-3 NA TRBV7-7 NA CASSLVLAPTDTQYF TGTGCCAGCAGCTTAGTCCTGGCCCCCACAGATACGCAGTATTTT
TRBJ2-7 NA TRBV28 NA CASSPLYRVPGEQYF TGTGCCAGCAGCCCCTTGTACAGGGTCCCGGGCGAGCAGTACTTC
TRBJ2-7 few TRBV9 TRBD2 CASSVGAGGAYEEQYF TGTGCCAGCAGCGTAGGTGCGGGAGGGGCCTACGAAGAGCAGTACTTC
TRBJ2-6 NA TRBV5-6 TRBD1 CASRWDRGEYGANVLTF TGTGCCAGCAGGTGGGACAGGGGAGAGTACGGGGCCAACGTCCTGACTTTC
TRBJ1-5 few TRBV6-2/TRBV6-3 TRBD1 CASSSDRVSQPQHF TGTGCCAGCAGCTCGGACAGGGTCTCACAGCCCCAGCATTTT
TRBJ1-5 NA TRBV7-8 NA CASSLGWRSNQPQHF TGTGCCAGCAGCTTAGGGTGGAGAAGCAATCAGCCCCAGCATTTT
TRBJ1-1 few TRBV6-1 NA CASSEATATEAFF TGTGCCAGCAGTGAAGCGACTGCCACTGAAGCTTTCTTT
TRBJ2-7 many TRBV5-4 NA CASSFGGLLEQYF TGTGCCAGCAGCTTCGGGGGGCTACTCGAGCAGTACTTC